These T cell receptor beta chains were read from a single sample in a study of blood T cell repertoires in COVID-19. Measured with immunoSEQ multiplex PCR; TCRdb has only the in-frame clones, and not every one. This sample has approximately 250,000 clones, with 83% found just once. Sample: peripheral blood. The receptors derive from a human donor in a cohort sampled during active COVID-19. Each CDR3 is given with its conserved first and last residue. A D gene is named only where the DNA matches it firmly. For some rows the clone size is stated as once, few or many, or as a class when expanded; others skip it.

CDR3 DNA | CDR3 protein | D gene | J gene | clone size | V gene
TGTGCCAGCAGCTTAGTTCTAACCACCGGGGAGCTGTTTTTT | CASSLVLTTGELFF | - | TRBJ2-2 | - | TRBV7-2
TGTGCCAGCAGTGAAGCGCTAACAGGCCGCTACGAGCAGTACTTC | CASSEALTGRYEQYF | - | TRBJ2-7 | - | TRBV6-1
TGTGCCAGCAGCTTTAACAGCCAAAATGAAAAACTGTTTTTT | CASSFNSQNEKLFF | - | TRBJ1-4 | - | TRBV7-9
TGCGCCAGCAGCTTGGGGCCCGGGACAGGAGCTTCACCCCTCCACTTT | CASSLGPGTGASPLHF | TRBD1 | TRBJ1-6 | few | TRBV5-1
TGTGCCAGCAGTCTGACAGGGGGGAGCAATCAGCCCCAGCATTTT | CASSLTGGSNQPQHF | TRBD1 | TRBJ1-5 | - | TRBV7-3
TGTGCCAGCAGCCCAGGGACAGGGGATAACACCGGGGAGCTGTTTTTT | CASSPGTGDNTGELFF | TRBD1 | TRBJ2-2 | - | TRBV5-6
TGTGCCACCAGCAACGCTCCTACAGGGTCCCACGAGCAGTACTTC | CATSNAPTGSHEQYF | - | TRBJ2-7 | - | TRBV15
TGTGCCGGTACAGGGGCTGGCGGTGGCTACACCTTC | CAGTGAGGGYTF | TRBD1 | TRBJ1-2 | few | TRBV5-4
TGTGCCAGCAGCTTATACCCCCTCCCTACTTACGAGCAGTACTTC | CASSLYPLPTYEQYF | - | TRBJ2-7 | - | TRBV7-9
TGTGCCAGCAGCTTAAGGACTAGCGGGACCGCGAACACCGGGGAGCTGTTTTTT | CASSLRTSGTANTGELFF | TRBD2 | TRBJ2-2 | - | TRBV7-2
TGTGCCAGCCTACGGACAGGGGGAAACTATGGCTACACCTTC | CASLRTGGNYGYTF | TRBD1 | TRBJ1-2 | - | TRBV6-5
TGTGCCATCAGGGAAAGCAGGGGCTCGGGCGAGCAGTACTTC | CAIRESRGSGEQYF | - | TRBJ2-7 | - | TRBV10-3
TGCGCCAGCAGCTCACCGGACAGGAACACTGAAGCTTTCTTT | CASSSPDRNTEAFF | - | TRBJ1-1 | - | TRBV5-1
TGCGCCAGCAGCACCGGGACACAGGGGGCCCAAGAGACCCAGTACTTC | CASSTGTQGAQETQYF | TRBD1 | TRBJ2-5 | - | TRBV5-1
TGTGCCAGCAGTCCAGGGGTTAGCAATCAGCCCCAGCATTTT | CASSPGVSNQPQHF | - | TRBJ1-5 | once | TRBV28
TGTGCCAGCAGCGTACGACTAGCGGGTTACAATGAGCAGTTCTTC | CASSVRLAGYNEQFF | TRBD2 | TRBJ2-1 | - | TRBV7-3
TGCAGCGTCGCGGGACAGGAGAACACTGAAGCTTTCTTT | CSVAGQENTEAFF | TRBD1 | TRBJ1-1 | - | TRBV29-1
TGTGCCAGCAGCTTGGTGACTGAACAAGAGACCCAGTACTTC | CASSLVTEQETQYF | - | TRBJ2-5 | - | TRBV7-2
TGCGCCAGCAGCAACGGACAGGGTAAACCCGAGCAGTACTTC | CASSNGQGKPEQYF | TRBD1 | TRBJ2-7 | - | TRBV5-1
TGTGCCAGCAGACTTCAGGTGAACACTGAAGCTTTCTTT | CASRLQVNTEAFF | - | TRBJ1-1 | - | TRBV2
TGTGCCAGCAGCTCCGGACGGGCTGGAGGAGAAAAACTGTTTTTT | CASSSGRAGGEKLFF | - | TRBJ1-4 | - | TRBV7-2
TGTGCCAGCAGTTACGACCAGGGGAGCAATACGCAGTATTTT | CASSYDQGSNTQYF | - | TRBJ2-3 | - | TRBV6-5
TGTGCCAGCAGCTTCGACACGTCCCGCGAGCAGTACTTC | CASSFDTSREQYF | - | TRBJ2-7 | few | TRBV7-2
TGCGCCAGCAGCTTGGAGTACAGGGGGGGACAAGAGACCCAGTACTTC | CASSLEYRGGQETQYF | - | TRBJ2-5 | - | TRBV5-1
TGCGCCAGCAGCTTGGAGGGACTTGAGGACTTC | CASSLEGLEDF | - | TRBJ2-7 | - | TRBV5-1
TGTGCCAGCAGCTTAGCGGGGAACAGGGGGCGCCCTCAGCCCCAGCATTTT | CASSLAGNRGRPQPQHF | TRBD1 | TRBJ1-5 | - | TRBV7-9
TGCGCCAGCTCGGACAGTAACTATGGCTACACCTTC | CASSDSNYGYTF | - | TRBJ1-2 | - | TRBV10-1
TGTGCCAGCAGGTCGGACAGGGCGACCTACAATGAGCAGTTCTTC | CASRSDRATYNEQFF | TRBD1 | TRBJ2-1 | - | TRBV5-8
TGTGCCAGTAGTATGGTAGGGGGACCCCAGCCCCAGCATTTT | CASSMVGGPQPQHF | - | TRBJ1-5 | - | TRBV19
TGTGCCAGCAGCTTAGCGCTCGGGGGAGCTGGAAACACCATATATTTT | CASSLALGGAGNTIYF | - | TRBJ1-3 | - | TRBV7-2
TGTGCCAGCAGTGACAGGGACTATGGCTACACCTTC | CASSDRDYGYTF | - | TRBJ1-2 | - | TRBV6-1
TGCGCCAGCGGCCTGAACAGTCATACGCAGTATTTT | CASGLNSHTQYF | - | TRBJ2-3 | - | TRBV10-1
TGTGCCAGCAGCCCACTAGCGGGGATCTACGAGCAGTACTTC | CASSPLAGIYEQYF | TRBD2 | TRBJ2-7 | - | TRBV5-4
TGTGCCAGTAGCTCGGACAGGGGGAACACTGAAGCTTTCTTT | CASSSDRGNTEAFF | TRBD1 | TRBJ1-1 | - | TRBV19
TGTGCCAGCTCACCGACAGGGTTGCGGGCCGGGGAGCTGTTTTTT | CASSPTGLRAGELFF | TRBD1 | TRBJ2-2 | - | TRBV18
TGCGCCAGCAGCCCTTCGGCGGGAGGGGGCACCGGGGAGCTGTTTTTT | CASSPSAGGGTGELFF | TRBD2 | TRBJ2-2 | - | TRBV5-1
TGTGCCAGCAGCATCCTAGGTAATGAGCAGTTCTTC | CASSILGNEQFF | - | TRBJ2-1 | - | TRBV11-2
TGTGCCACCAGTGATTCGACAGGGAGAATCTACAATGAGCAGTTCTTC | CATSDSTGRIYNEQFF | TRBD1 | TRBJ2-1 | few | TRBV24-1
TGTGCCAGTAGTATCGGGGGTTCGAATGGAAACACCATATATTTT | CASSIGGSNGNTIYF | - | TRBJ1-3 | - | TRBV19
TGTGCCAGCAGCCTCCGACACCACCCCCCACAAGAGACCCAGTACTTC | CASSLRHHPPQETQYF | - | TRBJ2-5 | - | TRBV7-6
TGTGCCAGCAGCTTAGCAGGGGACAGGGGGGTCATGCAGTTCTTC | CASSLAGDRGVMQFF | TRBD1 | TRBJ2-1 | - | TRBV7-2
TGTGCCAGCTCACCAAGGGACACAGGGGGGAACACTGAAGCTTTCTTT | CASSPRDTGGNTEAFF | TRBD1 | TRBJ1-1 | - | TRBV18
TGTGCCAGCAGCCCCCGGACTAGCGGGCACTACGAGCAGTACTTC | CASSPRTSGHYEQYF | TRBD2 | TRBJ2-7 | - | TRBV11-2
TGTGCCAGCAGTAAGAAGCCGGGACTAGCGGACTACAATGAGCAGTTCTTC | CASSKKPGLADYNEQFF | TRBD2 | TRBJ2-1 | - | TRBV27
TGTGCCAGCAGCTTAGGGGCCGGGACTAGCGGCGAGCAGTACTTC | CASSLGAGTSGEQYF | TRBD2 | TRBJ2-7 | - | TRBV7-9
TGTGCCAGCAGCTTGGTGGGCAGGTTAAACTATGGCTACACCTTC | CASSLVGRLNYGYTF | - | TRBJ1-2 | - | TRBV5-6
TGTGCCAGCTCACCACGGGCAGACTACGAGCAGTACTTC | CASSPRADYEQYF | - | TRBJ2-7 | - | TRBV18
TGTGCCACCAGTGATCACCCGGGACTAACAAACACCGGGGAGCTGTTTTTT | CATSDHPGLTNTGELFF | TRBD2 | TRBJ2-2 | - | TRBV24-1
TGTGCCAGCGCCAGACTAGCGGGACGCACCGGGGAGCTGTTTTTT | CASARLAGRTGELFF | TRBD2 | TRBJ2-2 | many | TRBV28
TGCGCCAGCAGCCTACGGACTTTCTCTGGGGCCAACGTCCTGACTTTC | CASSLRTFSGANVLTF | - | TRBJ2-6 | once | TRBV5-1
TGTGCCAGCAGCGCTCGACAGGTTCAAGAGACCCAGTACTTC | CASSARQVQETQYF | - | TRBJ2-5 | - | TRBV9
TGTGCCAGCACCCCCCGGGGGGCAGATCAGCCCCAGCATTTT | CASTPRGADQPQHF | - | TRBJ1-5 | - | TRBV7-8
TGTGCCATCGGGACAGATTCTCTCGAGCAGTACTTC | CAIGTDSLEQYF | TRBD1 | TRBJ2-7 | - | TRBV10-3
TGTGCCAGCGAACCGTCTAGCGGGATAGCCTACGAGCAGTACTTC | CASEPSSGIAYEQYF | TRBD2 | TRBJ2-7 | - | TRBV7-2
TGTGCCAGCAGCCAAGGAGGGACTAGCGGATACAATGAGCAGTTCTTC | CASSQGGTSGYNEQFF | TRBD2 | TRBJ2-1 | - | TRBV4-2
TGTGCCAGCATCCGAGGGGGGGAGCTGTTTTTT | CASIRGGELFF | - | TRBJ2-2 | - | TRBV11-2